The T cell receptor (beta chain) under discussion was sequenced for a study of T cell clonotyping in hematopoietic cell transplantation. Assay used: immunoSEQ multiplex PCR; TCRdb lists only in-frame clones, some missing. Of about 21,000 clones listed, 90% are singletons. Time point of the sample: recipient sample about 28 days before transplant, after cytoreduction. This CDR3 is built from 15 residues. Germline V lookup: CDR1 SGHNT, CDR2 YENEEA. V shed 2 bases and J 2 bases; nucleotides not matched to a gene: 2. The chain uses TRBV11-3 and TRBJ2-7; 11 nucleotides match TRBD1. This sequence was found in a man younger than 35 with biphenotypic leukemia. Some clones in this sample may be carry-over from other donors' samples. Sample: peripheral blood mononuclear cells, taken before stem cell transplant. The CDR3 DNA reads TGTGCCAGCAGCTTATGGGGACAGGGGGCCTACGAGCAGTACTTC. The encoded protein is CASSLWGQGAYEQYF.